The clone carrying this T cell receptor (beta chain) has more than one count but fewer than ten. The antigen remains undetermined. The data were obtained in a study of T cells after yellow fever vaccination. General study results and limits: Once the booster was given, most primary-vaccination clones reappeared, at around 95% for CD4 and over 70% for CD8.

The germline gives CDR1 SGHDT, CDR2 YYEEEE. V shed 1 base and J shed 7 bases, with 18 bases lying between them. The CDR3 has 16 residues. TCRdb independently ran MiXCR on the 5' RACE reads; one entry per CDR3 protein. The sample carries around 310,000 distinct CDR3 sequences, about 4% recorded once. The rearrangement links TRBV5-6 to TRBJ1-5; no firm D call. The sample in question was PBMCs, obtained 5 days after the yellow fever booster vaccination. This clonotype was obtained from a man younger than 30 who received the YFV17D yellow fever vaccine. CDR3 region: CASSLNFAEGNQPQHF. CDR3 coding DNA: TGTGCCAGCAGCTTGAATTTTGCGGAGGGTAACCAGCCCCAGCATTTT.